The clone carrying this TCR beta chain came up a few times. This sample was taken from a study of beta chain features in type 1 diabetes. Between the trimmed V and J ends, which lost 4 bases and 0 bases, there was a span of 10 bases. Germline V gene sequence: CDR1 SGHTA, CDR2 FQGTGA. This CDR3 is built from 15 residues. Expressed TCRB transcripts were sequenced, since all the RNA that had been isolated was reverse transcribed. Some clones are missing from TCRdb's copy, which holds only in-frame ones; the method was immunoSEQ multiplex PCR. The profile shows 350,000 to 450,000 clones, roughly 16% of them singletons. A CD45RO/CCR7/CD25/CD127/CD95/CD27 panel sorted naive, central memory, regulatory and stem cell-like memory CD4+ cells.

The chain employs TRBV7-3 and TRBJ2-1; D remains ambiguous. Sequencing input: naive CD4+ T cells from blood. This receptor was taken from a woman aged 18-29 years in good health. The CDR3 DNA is TGTGCCAGCAGCTCCGGGTCGAGCTCCTACAATGAGCAGTTCTTC. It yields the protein CASSSGSSSYNEQFF.